This TCR beta chain emerged from a study of blood T cell repertoires in COVID-19. Overall study: The United States, Italy and Spain supplied acute and convalescent COVID-19 samples. PBMCs, B-cell-depleted T cells, or T cells provided the cDNA or gDNA that made up the material.

After removal of 1 base from V and 9 bases from J, the junction contained 10 bases not matched to a gene. CDR3 size: 17 residues. The germline V gene has CDR1 LNHDA and CDR2 SQIVND (reference sequence). As processed by the authors: Amplification from reference gene primers served as the basis for estimated nucleated cell counts. Assay used: immunoSEQ multiplex PCR; TCRdb lists only in-frame clones, some missing. The V and J calls and clone size are taken from that table; D and trimming were inferred from the DNA. The table includes about 87,000 clones, 80% to 90% detected once. J is TRBJ2-1 and V is TRBV19; the match to TRBD2 covers 12 bases. This sequence originates from a woman of 80 years or more with active COVID-19. The sequencing input was peripheral blood. CDR3 protein: CASSIAGLAGGEVEQFF. In DNA form, the CDR3 reads TGTGCCAGTAGTATAGCGGGACTAGCGGGTGGGGAGGTTGAGCAGTTCTTC.